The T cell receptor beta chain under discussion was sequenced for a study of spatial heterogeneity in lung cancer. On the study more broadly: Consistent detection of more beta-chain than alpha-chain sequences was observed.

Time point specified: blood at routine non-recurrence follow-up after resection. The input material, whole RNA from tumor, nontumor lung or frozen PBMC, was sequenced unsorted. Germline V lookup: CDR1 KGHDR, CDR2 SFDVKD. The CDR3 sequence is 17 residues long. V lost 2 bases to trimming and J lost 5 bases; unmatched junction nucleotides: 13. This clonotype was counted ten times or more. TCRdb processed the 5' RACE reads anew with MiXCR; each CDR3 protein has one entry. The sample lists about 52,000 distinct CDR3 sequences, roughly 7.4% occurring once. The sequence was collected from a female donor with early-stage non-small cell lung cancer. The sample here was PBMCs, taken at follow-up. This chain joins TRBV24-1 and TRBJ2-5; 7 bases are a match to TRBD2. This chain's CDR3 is CATSDSNPSGPRETQYF. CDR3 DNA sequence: TGTGCCACCAGTGATTCAAATCCTAGCGGTCCCAGGGAGACCCAGTACTTC.